The source of this T cell receptor (beta chain) is a study of T cell repertoires in cytomegalovirus infection. From the reads, TCRdb called clonotypes with MiXCR, one entry per CDR3 protein. Of about 490,000 distinct CDR3 sequences listed, around a quarter are singletons. This clonotype showed up many times. As yet, its antigen is unknown. Study outcomes and limitations: Cumulative public TCR beta family frequency identified CMV carriers with the relevant HLA.

Looked up from germline, CDR1 is SGHTA and CDR2 is FQGNSA. The CDR3 runs to 17 residues. V was cut by 3 bases and J by 1 base, with 13 bases left in between. The source material was PBMCs. The clonotype originates from a human donor in good health (CMV status not recorded). Some clones in this sample may be carry-over from other donors' samples. This chain links TRBV7-2 with TRBJ2-6; maybe TRBD2 (5 bases). The CDR3 DNA sequence: TGTGCCAGCAGCTTGATGTGGAGAGGGTCTGGGGCCAACGTCCTGACTTTC. Translated: CASSLMWRGSGANVLTF.